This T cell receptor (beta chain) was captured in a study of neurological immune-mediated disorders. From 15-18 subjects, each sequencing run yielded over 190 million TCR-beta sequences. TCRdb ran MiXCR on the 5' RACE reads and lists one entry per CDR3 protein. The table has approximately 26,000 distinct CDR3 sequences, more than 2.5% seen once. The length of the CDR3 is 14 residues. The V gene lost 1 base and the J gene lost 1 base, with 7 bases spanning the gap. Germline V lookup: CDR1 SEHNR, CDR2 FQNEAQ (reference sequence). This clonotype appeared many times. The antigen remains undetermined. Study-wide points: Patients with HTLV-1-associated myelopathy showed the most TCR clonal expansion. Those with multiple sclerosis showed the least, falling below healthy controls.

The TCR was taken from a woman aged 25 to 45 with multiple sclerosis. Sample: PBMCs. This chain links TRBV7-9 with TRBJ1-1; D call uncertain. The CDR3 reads CASSLVSGNTEAFF. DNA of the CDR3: TGTGCCAGCAGCTTAGTGTCGGGGAACACTGAAGCTTTCTTT. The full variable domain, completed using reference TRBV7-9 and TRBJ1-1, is DTGVSQNPRHKITKRGQNVTFRCDPISEHNRLYWYRQTLGQGPEFLTYFQNEAQLEKSRLLSDRFSAERPKGSFSTLEIQRTEQGDSAMYLCASSLVSGNTEAFFGQGTRLTVV.